The rows below give T cell receptor beta chains drawn from one sample of a study of vaccination and CD4 T cells after COVID-19. These receptors' antigens are unknown. TCRdb reprocessed the PCR reads with MiXCR, giving one entry per CDR3 protein. Of some 3,500 distinct CDR3 sequences in the sample, less than 45% are singletons; the top ten hold 25% to 35%. Sequenced material: CD4+ T cells from blood, cultured in vitro. The source is a human donor who had recovered from COVID-19. CDR3s include the opening cysteine and the closing phenylalanine or tryptophan. D genes are given only for firm matches. Not every row has a clone size; where given, it reads once, few, many or a size class.

size	V	J	D	DNA	CDR3
NA	TRBV2	TRBJ1-5	NA	TGTGCCAGCAGGGGTGACAGAGTTAGCAATCAGCCCCAGCATTTT	CASRGDRVSNQPQHF
NA	TRBV6-5	TRBJ1-1	TRBD1	TGTGCCAGCAGTTTGCGGACAGGGGGCGTCAACACTGAAGCTTTCTTT	CASSLRTGGVNTEAFF
large	TRBV2	TRBJ1-1	TRBD1	TGTGCCAGCGGGAAGACAGGGGGCACTGAAGCTTTCTTT	CASGKTGGTEAFF
NA	TRBV6-1	TRBJ1-2	NA	TGTGCCAGCAGTGAAGCGCTAGACAGAACTGACTTC	CASSEALDRTDF
few	TRBV19	TRBJ2-7	NA	TGTGCCAGTAGTATCGGTCGCCGGCAGACCTACGAGCAGTACTTC	CASSIGRRQTYEQYF
NA	TRBV20-1	TRBJ2-7	TRBD2	TGCAGTGCCCACCAGACTAGCGGAGCCTACGAGCAGTACTTC	CSAHQTSGAYEQYF
medium-sized	TRBV7-2	TRBJ1-5	NA	TGTGCCAGCAGCTTAGGACAGTTCAGGCAGCCCCAGCATTTT	CASSLGQFRQPQHF
NA	TRBV12-3/TRBV12-4	TRBJ2-3	NA	TGTGCCAGCAAGGGGGGAATTAGCACAGATACGCAGTATTTT	CASKGGISTDTQYF
medium-sized	TRBV7-9	TRBJ2-7	NA	TGTGCCAGCAGCTGGGACCTACGAGGGGACTACGAGCAGTACTTC	CASSWDLRGDYEQYF
medium-sized	TRBV6-1	TRBJ1-2	TRBD1	TGTGCCAGCACCCCCCGGGGGACAGGGCTCCATGGCTACACCTTC	CASTPRGTGLHGYTF
NA	TRBV2	TRBJ2-1	NA	TGTGCCAGCAGTGAAGTCCGGGAGCAGTTCTTC	CASSEVREQFF
NA	TRBV18	TRBJ2-2	TRBD1	TGTGCCAGCTCTCCGACAGGGGCGAACACCGGGGAGCTGTTTTTT	CASSPTGANTGELFF
large	TRBV6-5	TRBJ1-1	NA	TGTGCCAGCAGTTACGGGGGGACTGAAGCTTTCTTT	CASSYGGTEAFF
few	TRBV10-3	TRBJ1-6	NA	TGTGCCATCAGTGATATCGGGGAATCACCCCTCCACTTT	CAISDIGESPLHF
few	TRBV12-3/TRBV12-4	TRBJ1-6	TRBD1	TGTGCCAGCAGTCCCCCCGGACAGGGCTATAATTCACCCCTCCACTTT	CASSPPGQGYNSPLHF
NA	TRBV7-8	TRBJ1-5	NA	TGTGCCAGCAGCTTAAGGGACAATCAGCCCCAGCATTTT	CASSLRDNQPQHF
few	TRBV19	TRBJ1-5	TRBD1	TGTGCCACCAGGGGGACAGGGAGCAATCAGCCCCAGCATTTT	CATRGTGSNQPQHF
NA	TRBV6-1	TRBJ1-2	NA	TGTGCCAGCAGCCCGGGACTTAACTATGGCTACACCTTC	CASSPGLNYGYTF
NA	TRBV1	TRBJ2-1	NA	TGCACCAGCAGCCAAGAAAGGACAGCCTTTGAGGAGGACGATGAGCAGTTCTTC	CTSSQERTAFEEDDEQFF
few	TRBV6-1	TRBJ2-4	TRBD1	TGTGCCAGCAGTGAAGTAGGGACAGGGGTACAGTACTTC	CASSEVGTGVQYF
NA	TRBV30	TRBJ1-1	NA	TGTGCCTGGAGGCCAGGGCGGAACACTGAAGCTTTCTTT	CAWRPGRNTEAFF
medium-sized	TRBV27	TRBJ1-2	NA	TGTGCCAGCAGTTTGAGGGGGGCGCAGGGCTACACCTTC	CASSLRGAQGYTF
few	TRBV20-1	TRBJ1-2	NA	TGCAGTGCTAGAGATCTCTCGCCATTTTACGGAAAAATCTATGGCTACACCTTC	CSARDLSPFYGKIYGYTF
NA	TRBV5-4	TRBJ1-4	NA	TGTGCCAGCAGCGCAGGTACGGGTCGTGAAAAACTGTTTTTT	CASSAGTGREKLFF
NA	TRBV19	TRBJ2-2	NA	TGTGCCAGTAGTATTTATAGGACTCTAGGCACCGGGGAGCTGTTTTTT	CASSIYRTLGTGELFF
NA	TRBV2	TRBJ1-5	TRBD1	TGTGCCAGCAGTAGACAGGGTTTAAGGGGTTTTTATAGCAATCAGCCCCAGCATTTT	CASSRQGLRGFYSNQPQHF
NA	TRBV6-1	TRBJ2-7	NA	TGTGCCAGCACAATAGCTGCAGGCCACGAGCAGTACTTC	CASTIAAGHEQYF
once	TRBV12-3/TRBV12-4	TRBJ2-2	NA	TGTGCCAGCAGTTTATACAGGAAAAGCGGGGAGCTGTTTTTT	CASSLYRKSGELFF
NA	TRBV24-1	TRBJ1-1	NA	TGTGCCACCAGTGATCGGACGGGGGGGACTGAAGCTTTCTTT	CATSDRTGGTEAFF
few	TRBV19	TRBJ1-2	NA	TGTGCCAGTAGTGCGAGGGGGGCTACCTTC	CASSARGATF
NA	TRBV20-1	TRBJ2-5	TRBD1	TGCAGTGCTAGAGATGACAGGGGAGAGACCCGGTACTTC	CSARDDRGETRYF
few	TRBV20-1	TRBJ2-2	TRBD1	TGCAGTGCTCCACGGACAGGGGGAGTGACCGGGGAGCTGTTTTTT	CSAPRTGGVTGELFF
few	TRBV30	TRBJ1-5	NA	TGTGCCTGCACTGGGGGGGGAGGTCAGCCCCAGCATTTT	CACTGGGGQPQHF
NA	TRBV30	TRBJ1-2	NA	TGTGCCTGGAGTGTAGCGGGTTATGGCTACACCTTC	CAWSVAGYGYTF
NA	TRBV5-4	TRBJ2-5	TRBD2	TGTGCCAGCAGCTCTCTTAGCGGGGGCGCAGGGGAGACCCAGTACTTC	CASSSLSGGAGETQYF
NA	TRBV27	TRBJ2-2	NA	TGTGCCAGCAGGTTGAAGCCCCGGAGTACCGGGGAGCTGTTTTTT	CASRLKPRSTGELFF
NA	TRBV11-3	TRBJ2-2	NA	TGTGCCAGCAGCCTTTCGGCCGGGACGGGGGAGCTGTTTTTT	CASSLSAGTGELFF
NA	TRBV10-3	TRBJ2-3	NA	TGTGCCATTAGGGACAAGAGCACAGATACGCAGTATTTT	CAIRDKSTDTQYF
NA	TRBV7-2	TRBJ2-3	NA	TGTGCCAGCAGTCGAGGGGCAGATACGCAGTATTTT	CASSRGADTQYF
few	TRBV7-3	TRBJ1-1	NA	TGTGCCAGCAGCCCAAATACGAACACTGAAGCTTTCTTT	CASSPNTNTEAFF
NA	TRBV30	TRBJ1-6	NA	TGTGCCTGGAGTGCATCACCGGGGATCGCCCACTTT	CAWSASPGIAHF
NA	TRBV20-1	TRBJ2-3	TRBD2	TGCAGTGCTATGACTAGCGGTGAAACGCAGTATTTT	CSAMTSGETQYF
NA	TRBV6-1	TRBJ2-5	NA	TGTGCCAGCAGTGAGGTGGCTAGCCAAGAGACCCAGTACTTC	CASSEVASQETQYF
few	TRBV19	TRBJ2-7	TRBD1	TGTGCCAGTAGTATAGAGGACAGGGGCCACGAGCAGTACTTC	CASSIEDRGHEQYF
few	TRBV30	TRBJ1-2	TRBD1	TGTGCCTGGGCCCCGGGACAGGGGGCGTCTGGCTACACCTTC	CAWAPGQGASGYTF
NA	TRBV24-1	TRBJ2-5	TRBD1	TGTGCCACCAGTCTATCGGGACAGGGCCAAGAGACCCAGTACTTC	CATSLSGQGQETQYF
few	TRBV20-1	TRBJ2-3	TRBD2	TGCAGTGCCCAGTCCAGCGGGGGGGCCACAGATACGCAGTATTTT	CSAQSSGGATDTQYF
NA	TRBV6-1	TRBJ1-2	NA	TGTGCCAGCAGTCCTGAGGGACACGTCGGCTATGGCTACACCTTC	CASSPEGHVGYGYTF
NA	TRBV11-1	TRBJ2-1	TRBD2	TGTGCCAGCAGCTTAGTCGGACTAGCGGGGGGGCCCTTCGACAATGAGCAGTTCTTC	CASSLVGLAGGPFDNEQFF
NA	TRBV5-1	TRBJ1-6	NA	TGCGCCAGCAGCTCCTGGGCCAATTCACCCCTCCACTTT	CASSSWANSPLHF
NA	TRBV19	TRBJ2-5	NA	TGTGCCAGTAGTATAGCCGGGGTCGGTACCCAGTACTTC	CASSIAGVGTQYF
NA	TRBV12-3/TRBV12-4	TRBJ1-2	NA	TGTGCCAGCAGTCTGGACGGGAACTATGGCTACACCTTC	CASSLDGNYGYTF
few	TRBV9	TRBJ2-3	TRBD2	TGTGCCAGCAGCGTAGAAGGCAGCGGGAGATTGGGTACGCAGTATTTT	CASSVEGSGRLGTQYF